This TCR beta chain was sequenced for a study of naive and memory T cell subsets. Study observations and caveats: Diversity fell and Gini index rose from naive through CM, EM, EMRA. Between naive and memory subsets, TCR abundance power law exponents differed.

CDR1 and CDR2 from the germline V gene are LGHDT and YNNKEL (reference sequence). This CDR3 region has 14 residues. The ends were cut back, 1 base at V and 4 bases at J, with 10 bases in the middle. Only a few counts were recorded for this clonotype. The antigen is unknown. Cells stained for CD3, CD4, CD8, CD45RA, CD27 and viability were sorted into four CD45RA/CD27 subsets. The beta constant-region primer was an equimolar mix of two oligonucleotides covering TRBC1 and TRBC2. Nested alpha and beta constant-region primers with the SP2 primer drove four PCR rounds on ligated cDNA. A single record per CDR3 protein comes from TCRdb applying MiXCR to the UMI-ligation and nested PCR reads. The data contain thousands of distinct CDR3 sequences, around 7.2% of them singletons.

The sequence derives from a human donor in good health. The genes are TRBV3-1 and TRBJ2-5; D not certain. The sequencing sample was made of CD4+ TEMRA cells from blood. Subset meaning: effector memory re-expressing CD45RA, CD45RA+ CD27-. In DNA, the CDR3 is TGTGCCAGCAGCCAAGGCCGGGTCGGAGAGACCCAGTACTTC. Its protein product is CASSQGRVGETQYF.